The 15 T cell receptor beta chains in this list originate from one sample, sequenced in a study of T-cell memory formation after mild COVID-19 (dated by TCRdb to 2020 to 2023). To prepare the library, 5' RACE was applied. Sequenced on an Illumina NovaSeq 6000. TCRdb reprocessed the public reads (quality trimming at Q25 with fastp, clone calling with MiXCR) and kept in-frame beta chains. Merged by CDR3 protein, the rows form single entries marked with the most common genes and DNA. Within this sample are approximately 170,000 distinct CDR3 sequences, with 10% to 15% of them counted one time only. The top ten constitute roughly 3.4% of the sample. The sequenced material came from PBMCs or a T cell subset sorted from them (not recorded which). The receptors were sampled from a man aged 18 to 29 who had mild COVID-19 (a few samples of this study predate the infection). The sample titles of this study are shuffled in the database, so cell type and time point are left out; the donor was told from shared clones.

The chain uses TRBV20-1 and TRBJ2-7, with D possibly being TRBD2 (6 bases). The CDR3 extends over 16 amino acids. Trimming removed 1 base from V and 5 bases from J, with 21 bases in between. Germline CDR1 is DFQATT and CDR2 is SNEGSKA (reference sequence). CDR3 protein: CSARAFGGAREDEQYF. CDR3 DNA: TGCAGTGCTAGAGCGTTTGGCGGGGCGAGAGAAGACGAGCAGTACTTC.

V gene TRBV9 combines with J gene TRBJ2-1; 12 bases map to TRBD2. The germline gives CDR1 SGDLS, CDR2 YYNGEE. The CDR3 contains 15 residues. V lost 3 bases to trimming and J lost 4 bases; unmatched junction nucleotides: 2. For the CDR3, the DNA is TGTGCCAGCAGCGCTACTAGCGGGGGGTACAATGAGCAGTTCTTC. This translates into CASSATSGGYNEQFF. Full variable domain (rest looked up from reference TRBV9 and TRBJ2-1): DSGVTQTPKHLITATGQRVTLRCSPRSGDLSVYWYQQSLDQGLQFLIQYYNGEERAKGNILERFSAQQFPDLHSELNLSSLELGDSALYFCASSATSGGYNEQFFGPGTRLTVL.

The rearrangement joins TRBV5-5 to TRBJ1-1, with D unclear. This CDR3 is built from 13 residues. V was clipped by 3 bases and J by 5 bases, with 11 bases between them. Germline V CDR1 and CDR2: SGHKS, YYEKEE (reference sequence). The CDR3 region is CASSSWVRTEAFF. The CDR3, as DNA: TGTGCCAGCAGCTCGTGGGTACGTACTGAAGCTTTCTTT.

The chain joins TRBV5-4 to TRBJ2-5; 11 bases are a match to TRBD2. CDR3 size: 16 residues. V lost 7 bases to trimming and J lost 5 bases; unmatched junction nucleotides: 13. CDR1 and CDR2 from the germline V gene are SGHNT and YYREEE (reference sequence). For the CDR3, the DNA is TGTGCCAGCTCCCTCGGCGCTAGCGGGGGGCGTGAGACCCAGTACTTC. Translation: CASSLGASGGRETQYF.

The chain employs TRBV6-2 or TRBV6-3 and TRBJ2-7; D uncertain. V lost 0 bases, J lost 3 bases, and 6 bases lay in between. CDR3 length: 13 residues. Germline values: CDR1 MNHEY, CDR2 SVGEGT. Written as DNA, the CDR3 is TGTGCCAGCAGTTACTCCGGCAGCTACGAGCAGTACTTC. It yields the protein CASSYSGSYEQYF.

The chain recombines TRBV28 with TRBJ2-1; no firm D call. This CDR3 spans 12 amino acids. Germline CDR1 is MDHEN and CDR2 is SYDVKM. Trimming took 1 base from V and 6 from J, leaving 4 bases between them. The CDR3 sequence: CASSLSPNEQFF. The CDR3 DNA sequence: TGTGCCAGCAGTTTATCCCCCAATGAGCAGTTCTTC.

The chain employs TRBV7-2 and TRBJ2-7, with 7 bases lining up with TRBD1. The CDR3 is 14 amino acids. CDR1 and CDR2 from the germline V gene are SGHTA and FQGNSA. The J segment lost 6 bases and the V segment lost 1 base, leaving 6 bases of the junction unmatched. In DNA, the CDR3 is TGTGCCAGCAGCTTAGTGGGACAGACGGGCGAGCAGTACTTC. As protein: CASSLVGQTGEQYF.

This rearrangement joins TRBV12-3 or TRBV12-4 to TRBJ2-1; TRBD1 aligns across 8 bases. J lost 3 bases, V lost 5 bases, and 6 bases had no gene match. The CDR3 extends over 15 amino acids. The CDR3 here is CASSTSGTGYNEQFF. The CDR3 coding sequence is TGTGCCAGCAGTACCTCGGGGACAGGCTACAATGAGCAGTTCTTC.

The V call is TRBV6-2 or TRBV6-3, the J call TRBJ1-2; 8 nucleotides align to TRBD1. This CDR3 is built from 17 residues. Germline CDR1 and CDR2: MNHEY and SVGEGT. The V and J ends lost 3 bases and 0 bases, in that order; junction bases with no gene match: 9. CDR3 region: CASSYLRDRISNYGYTF. The CDR3 bases are TGTGCCAGCAGTTATCTCCGGGACAGGATTTCTAACTATGGCTACACCTTC.

Remarks on this clonotype: One end of the junction varies from germline; a read error may be responsible. The chain joins TRBV5-6 to TRBJ1-6, with 10 bases that match TRBD1. The CDR3 totals 15 residues. Germline V CDR1 and CDR2: SGHDT, YYEEEE. The DNA of the CDR3 is TGTGCCAGCAGCTCCTGGGACAGGGGAGATTCACCCCTCCAATTT. The encoded protein is CASSSWDRGDSPLQF.

The chain links TRBV6-5 to TRBJ2-1; 8 nucleotides match TRBD1. There are 13 residues in the CDR3. In germline, CDR1 is MNHEY, CDR2 SVGAGI. The V and J ends lost 6 bases and 9 bases, in that order; junction bases with no gene match: 7. The DNA of the CDR3 is TGTGCCAGCAGCGCGGACAGGGCCACTGAGCAGTTCTTC. Its translation: CASSADRATEQFF.

The V gene is TRBV7-2, the J gene TRBJ2-7, with a weak D call TRBD1 (6 bases). From germline, CDR1 is SGHTA and CDR2 FQGNSA. Trimming pared 4 bases from V and 3 bases from J, leaving 10 bases between. CDR3 length: 13 amino acids. CDR3: CASSWQGNYEQYV. The CDR3 coding sequence is TGTGCCAGCAGCTGGCAGGGGAACTACGAGCAGTACGTC.

This clonotype was seen at least ten times. V and J are TRBV20-1 and TRBJ2-1, with TRBD1 matching over 9 bases. Germline trimming cut 5 bases from V and 9 bases from J; bases unmatched to any gene: 5. The CDR3 runs to 12 residues. The germline CDR1 and CDR2 sequences are DFQATT and SNEGSKA (reference sequence). CDR3 nucleotide sequence: TGCAGTGCTTCCGGGACAGGGACTGAGCAGTTCTTC. This translates into CSASGTGTEQFF.

This chain joins TRBV4-1 and TRBJ2-3, with 8 bases lining up with TRBD2. Germline CDR1 and CDR2: MGHRA and YSYEKL. J gave up 5 bases and V 3 bases, and 13 bases lay outside the gene matches. The CDR3 spans 17 residues. CDR3 sequence (DNA): TGCGCCAGCAGCCAGACCTTGGCGCGGGGGGAGATAGATACGCAGTATTTT. This sequence encodes CASSQTLARGEIDTQYF.

This clonotype was detected a few times. The chain uses TRBV10-2 and TRBJ2-1; 12 bases match TRBD2. There are 14 residues in the CDR3. Germline V lookup: CDR1 WSHSY, CDR2 SAAADI. V shed 6 bases, J shed 5 bases, and the junction held 2 bases outside the gene matches. The CDR3 protein is CASRLAGGNNEQFF. CDR3 bases: TGCGCCAGCAGACTAGCGGGGGGCAACAATGAGCAGTTCTTC.